These T cell receptor beta chains were read from a single sample in a study of cytomegalovirus exposure and HLA in healthy donors. Using immunoSEQ multiplex PCR, the repertoire was profiled, and TCRdb retains in-frame clones only, with some absent. The sample yields about 110,000 clones, around 95% seen once. The sequencing sample was made of PBMCs. The source is a woman aged 18-29 years in good health and CMV-seronegative. Both conserved end residues are part of each CDR3. Fields, in order: clone size, D gene, J gene, V gene, CDR3 DNA, CDR3 protein. D genes are given only for firm matches. Where a row states a size, it is once, few, many or the class of an expanded clone; other rows omit it.

abundance: -
d_gene: -
j_gene: TRBJ2-1
v_gene: TRBV18
CDR3nt: TGTGCCAGCTCGCAGACCGGACTAGAGCAGTTCTTC
CDR3aa: CASSQTGLEQFF

abundance: -
d_gene: -
j_gene: TRBJ2-1
v_gene: TRBV7-3
CDR3nt: TGTGCCAGCAGCTCAAGCCCTCCCCGGGGAGGCAATGAGCAGTTCTTC
CDR3aa: CASSSSPPRGGNEQFF

abundance: -
d_gene: -
j_gene: TRBJ2-2
v_gene: TRBV28
CDR3nt: TGTGCCAGCAGTTTGACTGGAAGCACCGGGGAGCTGTTTTTT
CDR3aa: CASSLTGSTGELFF

abundance: -
d_gene: TRBD1
j_gene: TRBJ1-2
v_gene: TRBV18
CDR3nt: TGTGCCAGCTCACCATTGCGGACAGGCAACTATGGCTACACCTTC
CDR3aa: CASSPLRTGNYGYTF

abundance: -
d_gene: TRBD1
j_gene: TRBJ1-2
v_gene: TRBV18
CDR3nt: TGTGCCAGCTCGCTACAGGGGTCTGGTGGCTACACCTTC
CDR3aa: CASSLQGSGGYTF

abundance: -
d_gene: TRBD1
j_gene: TRBJ1-4
v_gene: TRBV15
CDR3nt: TGTGCCACCAGCACAGTCGGGACAGCAAATGAAAAACTGTTTTTT
CDR3aa: CATSTVGTANEKLFF

abundance: -
d_gene: TRBD1
j_gene: TRBJ2-1
v_gene: TRBV6-6
CDR3nt: TGTGCCATTAACAGGGGCCACAATGAGCAGTTCTTC
CDR3aa: CAINRGHNEQFF

abundance: -
d_gene: -
j_gene: TRBJ2-7
v_gene: TRBV9
CDR3nt: TGTGCCAGCAGCCATGCAACAGGGTACGAGCAGTACTTC
CDR3aa: CASSHATGYEQYF

abundance: once
d_gene: TRBD1
j_gene: TRBJ1-5
v_gene: TRBV28
CDR3nt: TGTGCCAGCAGTCCGACCACAGGGGATTACTGGCAGCCCCAGCATTTT
CDR3aa: CASSPTTGDYWQPQHF

abundance: -
d_gene: -
j_gene: TRBJ1-3
v_gene: TRBV18
CDR3nt: TGTGCCAGCTCAATTAGCGCTGTGGAGAGCTCTGGAAACACCATATATTTT
CDR3aa: CASSISAVESSGNTIYF